Listed here are 24 T cell receptor beta chains from one sample, sequenced in a study of identical twins. TCRdb reanalysed the 5' RACE reads using MiXCR and keeps one entry per CDR3 protein. The sample shows about 900,000 distinct CDR3 sequences, approximately 13% of them seen only once. Another study also made use of these data, one on yellow fever vaccine responses in identical twins.

Sequenced: PBMCs. The receptors derive from a woman younger than 35 in good health.

The gene calls are TRBV3-1 and TRBJ2-2; D not certain. Trimming took 10 bases from V and 1 from J, leaving 16 bases between them. CDR1 and CDR2 from the germline V gene are LGHDT and YNNKEL (reference sequence). The CDR3 sequence is 15 residues long. The CDR3 DNA follows: TGTGCCACCTCCCCCTATGGCGGGAACACCGGGGAGCTGTTTTTT. Translating gives CATSPYGGNTGELFF.

The rearrangement links TRBV5-5 to TRBJ2-1, with no clear D. The CDR3 extends over 15 amino acids. Germline V CDR1 and CDR2: SGHKS, YYEKEE (reference sequence). Trimming took off 8 bases at V and 3 bases at J, with 18 bases between the two ends. The CDR3: CARGPGHICYNEQFF. The CDR3 DNA follows: TGTGCCAGGGGCCCCGGGCACATCTGCTACAATGAGCAGTTCTTC. The entire variable domain, with the rest obtained from reference TRBV5-5 and TRBJ2-1, is as follows: DAGVTQSPTHLIKTRGQQVTLRCSPISGHKSVSWYQQVLGQGPQFIFQYYEKEERGRGNFPDRFSARQFPNYSSELNVNALLLGDSALYLCARGPGHICYNEQFFGPGTRLTVL.

This rearrangement joins TRBV12-3 or TRBV12-4 to TRBJ1-2; 9 bases line up with TRBD1. CDR3 length: 14 residues. The V segment lost 5 bases and the J segment 4 bases; nucleotides outside the gene matches: 5. In DNA, the CDR3 is TGTGCCAGCAGTACAGGGGGCAGCGGCTATGGCTACACCTTC. Translated: CASSTGGSGYGYTF.

The table lists this clonotype with a few counts. V is TRBV4-1 and J is TRBJ2-3; 9 bases line up with TRBD2. There are 18 residues in the CDR3. Germline V gene sequence: CDR1 MGHRA, CDR2 YSYEKL. V shed 0 bases, J shed 5 bases, and the junction held 12 bases outside the gene matches. CDR3 amino acids: CASSQDPYQRGVRDTQYF. DNA for the CDR3: TGCGCCAGCAGCCAAGATCCTTATCAGCGGGGGGTTCGAGATACGCAGTATTTT.

This chain connects TRBV7-9 to TRBJ2-3; D remains unclear. This CDR3 region has 14 residues. Germline-derived CDR1 and CDR2 are SEHNR and FQNEAQ (reference sequence). Trimming shortened V by 4 bases and J by 0 bases, and 8 bases separated the two germline ends. The CDR3 DNA follows: TGTGCCAGCAGCTCCACGACTAGCACAGATACGCAGTATTTT. This codes for CASSSTTSTDTQYF.

This chain joins TRBV7-3 and TRBJ2-7; 10 bases fit TRBD1. V was clipped by 4 bases and J by 5 bases; unmatched bases: 5. CDR1 is SGHTA and CDR2 is FQGTGA in the germline V gene. The CDR3 spans 14 residues. This chain's CDR3 is CASSSRDRGNEQYF. CDR3 DNA sequence: TGTGCCAGCAGCTCCAGGGACAGGGGCAACGAGCAGTACTTC.

A few counts support this clonotype. The chain has TRBV5-5 and TRBJ1-2; no clear D. Germline lookup yields CDR1 SGHKS and CDR2 YYEKEE (reference sequence). The length of the CDR3 is 15 residues. The germline V and J ends were trimmed by 0 bases and 3 bases, with 12 bases remaining between them. CDR3 residues: CASSLGWAYDYGYTF. CDR3 nucleotides: TGTGCCAGCAGCTTGGGGTGGGCCTACGACTATGGCTACACCTTC.

This clonotype came up a few times. The rearrangement joins TRBV13 to TRBJ2-1, with 10 nucleotides matching TRBD2. J was trimmed by 9 bases and V by 5 bases; bases with no gene match: 13. The CDR3 is 16 residues long. CDR1 and CDR2 from the germline V gene are PRHDT and FYEKMQ (reference sequence). CDR3 sequence reads: CASSPPSSGGAFEQFF. CDR3 coding DNA: TGTGCCAGCAGCCCACCCTCGAGCGGGGGGGCCTTTGAGCAGTTCTTC. Using reference TRBV13 and TRBJ2-1 for the parts outside the CDR3, the full variable domain is AAGVIQSPRHLIKEKRETATLKCYPIPRHDTVYWYQQGPGQDPQFLISFYEKMQSDKGSIPDRFSAQQFSDYHSELNMSSLELGDSALYFCASSPPSSGGAFEQFFGPGTRLTVL.

This clonotype has at least ten counts. The V and J genes are TRBV7-9 and TRBJ1-2; 8 bases are a match to TRBD1. This CDR3 has 14 residues. V lost 4 bases and J lost 5; bases outside the gene matches: 6. Germline CDR1 SEHNR, CDR2 FQNEAQ (reference sequence). The CDR3 nucleotides read TGTGCCAGCAGCTCCGGACAGGGAGGATATGGCTACACCTTC. This sequence encodes CASSSGQGGYGYTF.

This clonotype came up a few times. V is TRBV6-1 and J is TRBJ2-7, with 7 bases aligning to TRBD1. The CDR3 covers 15 residues. With 6 bases clipped from V and 7 bases from J, the junction kept 15 bases outside the gene matches. Germline CDR1 is MNHNS and CDR2 is SASEGT. In DNA, the CDR3 is TGTGCCAGCAGAACCACACTAGACAGGGTGAATGAGCAGTACGTC. Translation: CASRTTLDRVNEQYV.

This rearrangement joins TRBV7-8 to TRBJ2-7; no definite D call. The germline V gene encodes CDR1 SGHVS and CDR2 FQNEAQ. V gave up 6 bases and J gave up 1 base, with 13 bases separating them. This CDR3 is built from 14 residues. The CDR3 spells CASRLNSLSYEQYV. For the CDR3, the DNA is TGTGCCAGCAGATTGAACAGTCTTTCCTACGAGCAGTACGTC.

This clonotype was recorded at least ten times. CDR3 sequence: CASSGTTGGSYNEQFF. CDR3 bases: TGTGCCAGCAGTGGTACCACAGGGGGCTCCTACAATGAGCAGTTCTTC. The chain combines TRBV12-3 or TRBV12-4 with TRBJ2-1; TRBD1 aligns across 8 bases. The length of the CDR3 is 16 residues. The J segment lost 0 bases and the V segment lost 5 bases, leaving 6 bases of the junction unmatched.

J is TRBJ2-3 and V is TRBV7-2; 9 nucleotides align to TRBD2. This CDR3 is 16 amino acids long. The V segment lost 5 bases and the J segment 3 bases; nucleotides outside the gene matches: 9. CDR1 and CDR2 (germline): SGHTA, FQGNSA. The chain's CDR3 is CASSQRLAGRTDTQYF. CDR3 bases: TGTGCCAGCAGCCAGAGGCTAGCGGGAAGGACAGATACGCAGTATTTT.

The rearrangement links TRBV29-1 to TRBJ2-2; D perhaps matches TRBD1 (5 bases). V was cut by 2 bases and J by 6 bases, with 16 bases left in between. The CDR3 is 15 residues long. CDR1 and CDR2 from the germline V gene are SQVTM and ANQGSEA. CDR3 sequence: CSVESLDKNAGELFF. CDR3 DNA: TGCAGCGTTGAATCTCTGGACAAAAACGCCGGGGAGCTGTTTTTT.

This clonotype was counted between two and nine times. The junction and the germline gene differ at one end; a read error may be behind it. The rearrangement uses TRBV7-3 and TRBJ2-5; D is uncertain. CDR3 length: 12 amino acids. The germline V gene has CDR1 SGHTA and CDR2 FQGTGA. DNA of the CDR3: TGTGCCAGCAGCTTAGATGTGGGCGTGCAGTCCTTC. Amino acid sequence: CASSLDVGVQSF.

A word on this clonotype: This likely comes from a read error, as the CDR3 has no conserved phenylalanine or tryptophan at its end. The chain links TRBV12-3 or TRBV12-4 to TRBJ2-3; D is unclear. CDR3 length equals 15 residues. Trimming took off 4 bases at V and 7 bases at J, with 18 bases between the two ends. DNA for the CDR3: TGTGCCAGCAGTTCAGCCCCCGCAGGAAGGAATACGCAGTATCTT. It codes for CASSSAPAGRNTQYL.

At least ten counts were recorded for this clonotype. This sequence joins TRBV12-3 or TRBV12-4 and TRBJ2-1, with a tentative D call TRBD1 (5 bases). V dropped 7 bases and J dropped 7 bases, with 17 bases sitting between them. This CDR3 is 14 amino acids long. Here the CDR3 reads CASNFRVRGNEQFF. In DNA form, the CDR3 reads TGTGCCAGCAATTTCCGCGTAAGGGGAAATGAGCAGTTCTTC.

This clonotype was detected ten times or more. The chain carries TRBV27 and TRBJ2-1; D gene unclear. The CDR3 loop spans 13 amino acids. The V end lost 5 bases, the J end lost 9 bases, and 14 bases lay between the germline ends. Per the germline V gene, CDR1 is MNHEY and CDR2 is SMNVEV (reference sequence). The CDR3 region is CASSTQPPSEQFF. DNA of the CDR3: TGTGCCAGCAGTACACAACCTCCTTCTGAGCAGTTCTTC.

This clonotype was recorded many times. This sequence joins TRBV7-9 and TRBJ2-7; perhaps TRBD1 as D (5 bases). The CDR3 loop spans 13 amino acids. CDR1 is SEHNR, CDR2 FQNEAQ, per germline (reference sequence). V lost 4 bases and J 4 bases, leaving 11 bases between the germline ends. This chain's CDR3 is CASSSPDSYEQYV. The CDR3 DNA follows: TGTGCCAGCAGCTCCCCCGACAGTTACGAGCAGTACGTC.

There are a few counts of this clonotype. This chain joins TRBV7-9 and TRBJ2-5; D not resolved. Trimming took 7 bases from V and 1 from J, leaving 10 bases between them. CDR1 and CDR2 from the germline V gene are SEHNR and FQNEAQ (reference sequence). CDR3 length: 13 residues. The CDR3 sequence: CASTKRPQETQYF. The CDR3, as DNA: TGTGCCAGCACGAAGCGTCCCCAAGAGACCCAGTACTTC.

The chain has TRBV4-1 and TRBJ2-5; 9 bases map to TRBD1. With V trimmed by 5 bases and J by 4 bases, 8 bases remained unmatched. CDR1 MGHRA and CDR2 YSYEKL come from the germline V gene. This CDR3 comprises 15 residues. The CDR3 DNA is TGCGCCAGCAGCGCGGGACAGGGCTTGCGAGAGACCCAGTACTTC. Its protein is CASSAGQGLRETQYF.

This clonotype showed up just a few times. The chain is built from TRBV27 and TRBJ2-1; D is possibly TRBD1 or TRBD2 (5 bases each). Trimming removed 0 bases from V and 7 bases from J, with 13 bases in between. The CDR3 is 15 residues long. Germline V gene data show CDR1 as MNHEY and CDR2 as SMNVEV (reference sequence). This CDR3 is CASSLSGRFLNEQFF. DNA for the CDR3: TGTGCCAGCAGTTTATCGGGACGGTTTCTAAATGAGCAGTTCTTC.

This clonotype has more than one count but fewer than ten. The genes are TRBV20-1 and TRBJ2-2, with D perhaps matching TRBD2 (5 bases). The V end lost 5 bases, the J end lost 6 bases, and 13 bases lay between the germline ends. CDR3 length: 13 residues. Germline V gives CDR1 DFQATT, CDR2 SNEGSKA (reference sequence). CDR3 nucleotides: TGCAGTGCTCGTCTAGCCTCGGCCGGGGAGCTGTTTTTT. Its translation: CSARLASAGELFF.

This clonotype appeared a few times. The V and J genes are TRBV20-1 and TRBJ1-4; D unclear. The CDR3 sequence is 12 residues long. The V end was cut by 5 bases, the J end by 4 bases, with 8 bases between. Germline CDR1 and CDR2: DFQATT and SNEGSKA (reference sequence). The CDR3 DNA follows: TGCAGTGCTTTGGGCAGTAATGAAAAACTGTTTTTT. It specifies CSALGSNEKLFF.